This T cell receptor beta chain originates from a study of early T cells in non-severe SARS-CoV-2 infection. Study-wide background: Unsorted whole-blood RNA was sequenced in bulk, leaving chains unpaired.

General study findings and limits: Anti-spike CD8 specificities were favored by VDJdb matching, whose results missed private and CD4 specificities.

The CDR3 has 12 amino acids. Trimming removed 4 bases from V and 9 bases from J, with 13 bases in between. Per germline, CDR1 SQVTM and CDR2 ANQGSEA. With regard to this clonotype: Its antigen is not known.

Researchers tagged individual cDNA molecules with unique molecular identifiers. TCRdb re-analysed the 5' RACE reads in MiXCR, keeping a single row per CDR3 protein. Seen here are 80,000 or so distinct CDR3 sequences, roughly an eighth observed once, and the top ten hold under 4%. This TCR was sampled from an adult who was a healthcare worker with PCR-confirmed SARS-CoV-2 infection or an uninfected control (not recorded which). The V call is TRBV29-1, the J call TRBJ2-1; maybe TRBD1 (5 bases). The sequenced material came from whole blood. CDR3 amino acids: CSVGTTGGEQFF. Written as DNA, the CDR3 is TGCAGCGTTGGGACAACCGGCGGTGAGCAGTTCTTC.